These T cell receptor beta chains were read from a single sample in a study of blood T cell repertoires in COVID-19. The repertoire was sequenced with immunoSEQ multiplex PCR; TCRdb's copy has only in-frame clones and lacks some. The sample shows 95,000 to 110,000 clones, roughly nine tenths of them seen only once. Sequenced sample: peripheral blood. Receptor source: a man aged 50 to 59 in a cohort sampled during active COVID-19. CDR3s include the opening cysteine and the closing phenylalanine or tryptophan. Fields, in order: clone size, V gene, J gene, D gene, CDR3 protein, CDR3 DNA. A D gene is named only where the DNA matches it firmly. Where a row states a size, it is once, few, many or the class of an expanded clone; other rows omit it.

size: few
V: TRBV4-1
J: TRBJ2-3
D: NA
CDR3: CASSQVPGTPSTDTQYF
DNA: TGCGCCAGCAGCCAAGTTCCAGGGACTCCTAGCACAGATACGCAGTATTTT

size: NA
V: TRBV4-2
J: TRBJ2-1
D: TRBD1
CDR3: CASSQRDRTSYNEQFF
DNA: TGTGCCAGCAGCCAAAGGGACAGGACCTCCTACAATGAGCAGTTCTTC

size: NA
V: TRBV11-2
J: TRBJ2-3
D: NA
CDR3: CASSLSQLDTQYF
DNA: TGTGCCAGCAGCTTATCCCAGTTAGATACGCAGTATTTT

size: NA
V: TRBV7-2
J: TRBJ2-7
D: NA
CDR3: CASSLTSYEQYF
DNA: TGTGCCAGCAGCCTAACCTCCTACGAGCAGTACTTC

size: NA
V: TRBV3-1/TRBV3-2
J: TRBJ2-2
D: TRBD1
CDR3: CASSPETGTGVTGELFF
DNA: TGTGCCAGCAGCCCCGAGACCGGGACAGGGGTCACCGGGGAGCTGTTTTTT

size: NA
V: TRBV4-1
J: TRBJ1-2
D: TRBD1
CDR3: CASSQGGQGAQNYGYTF
DNA: TGCGCCAGCAGCCAGGGGGGCCAGGGGGCGCAGAACTATGGCTACACCTTC

size: NA
V: TRBV4-1
J: TRBJ1-2
D: TRBD1
CDR3: CASSRDEGAPPYGYTF
DNA: TGCGCCAGCAGCCGAGACGAGGGGGCCCCACCCTATGGCTACACCTTC

size: NA
V: TRBV4-2
J: TRBJ2-3
D: TRBD2
CDR3: CASSQDLLAATDTQYF
DNA: TGTGCCAGCAGCCAAGATCTCCTAGCGGCCACAGATACGCAGTATTTT

size: NA
V: TRBV7-9
J: TRBJ1-1
D: NA
CDR3: CASSLRGEAFF
DNA: TGTGCCAGCAGCTTACGGGGTGAAGCTTTCTTT

size: NA
V: TRBV6-2/TRBV6-3
J: TRBJ1-1
D: TRBD1
CDR3: CASSYSRQGAENTEAFF
DNA: TGTGCCAGCAGTTACTCGAGGCAGGGGGCAGAGAACACTGAAGCTTTCTTT

size: NA
V: TRBV7-9
J: TRBJ1-5
D: TRBD1
CDR3: CASSRTGVGQPQHF
DNA: TGTGCCAGCAGCCGAACAGGGGTAGGGCAGCCCCAGCATTTT

size: NA
V: TRBV2
J: TRBJ2-7
D: TRBD1
CDR3: CASRVETGSYEQYF
DNA: TGTGCCAGCAGGGTCGAGACAGGGTCCTACGAGCAGTACTTC

size: NA
V: TRBV9
J: TRBJ2-5
D: NA
CDR3: CASSVGPGQETQYF
DNA: TGTGCCAGCAGCGTAGGCCCAGGACAAGAGACCCAGTACTTC

size: NA
V: TRBV29-1
J: TRBJ2-5
D: TRBD1
CDR3: CSVQTGSETQYF
DNA: TGCAGCGTCCAGACAGGGTCAGAGACCCAGTACTTC

size: NA
V: TRBV6-6
J: TRBJ2-1
D: NA
CDR3: CATVYNEQFF
DNA: TGTGCCACCGTTTACAATGAGCAGTTCTTC

size: NA
V: TRBV29-1
J: TRBJ1-2
D: NA
CDR3: CSVEHYPGNYGYTF
DNA: TGCAGCGTTGAACATTATCCAGGGAACTATGGCTACACCTTC

size: NA
V: TRBV2
J: TRBJ1-2
D: TRBD1
CDR3: CASRGEPQGAGGYTF
DNA: TGTGCCAGCAGAGGGGAACCTCAGGGGGCAGGTGGCTACACCTTC

size: NA
V: TRBV7-6
J: TRBJ2-1
D: TRBD2
CDR3: CASGGTSRNEQFF
DNA: TGTGCCAGCGGAGGGACTAGTCGTAATGAGCAGTTCTTC

size: NA
V: TRBV13
J: TRBJ2-7
D: TRBD1
CDR3: CASSSRTGGYEQYF
DNA: TGTGCCAGCAGCTCCCGGACAGGGGGCTACGAGCAGTACTTC

size: NA
V: TRBV18
J: TRBJ2-2
D: NA
CDR3: CASSPKLTGELFF
DNA: TGTGCCAGCTCACCCAAGCTCACCGGGGAGCTGTTTTTT

size: NA
V: TRBV29-1
J: TRBJ1-5
D: NA
CDR3: CSVGSRGQPQHF
DNA: TGCAGCGTTGGGTCACGGGGGCAGCCCCAGCATTTT

size: NA
V: TRBV7-9
J: TRBJ1-1
D: NA
CDR3: CASSLVTANTEAFF
DNA: TGTGCCAGCAGCTTGGTGACAGCGAACACTGAAGCTTTCTTT

size: once
V: TRBV7-3
J: TRBJ2-2
D: TRBD1
CDR3: CASSLRGQGTGELFF
DNA: TGTGCCAGCAGCTTAAGGGGACAGGGAACCGGGGAGCTGTTTTTT

size: NA
V: TRBV19
J: TRBJ1-1
D: NA
CDR3: CASKGGSSGTEAFF
DNA: TGTGCCAGTAAGGGGGGGAGTTCTGGCACTGAAGCTTTCTTT

size: NA
V: TRBV20-1
J: TRBJ2-1
D: NA
CDR3: CSARASREQFF
DNA: TGCAGTGCTAGAGCAAGCAGGGAGCAGTTCTTC

size: few
V: TRBV3-1/TRBV3-2
J: TRBJ1-1
D: NA
CDR3: CASSRLGQGTEAFF
DNA: TGTGCCAGCAGTAGGCTTGGGCAGGGCACTGAAGCTTTCTTT

size: NA
V: TRBV19
J: TRBJ2-1
D: TRBD2
CDR3: CASSASLAFSYNEQFF
DNA: TGTGCCAGTAGTGCTTCACTAGCGTTCTCCTACAATGAGCAGTTCTTC

size: NA
V: TRBV28
J: TRBJ1-4
D: NA
CDR3: CASRPQGQEKLFF
DNA: TGTGCCAGCCGCCCACAGGGACAAGAAAAACTGTTTTTT

size: once
V: TRBV7-8
J: TRBJ1-5
D: NA
CDR3: CASSKVGTGVQPQHF
DNA: TGTGCCAGCAGCAAGGTGGGGACGGGGGTCCAGCCCCAGCATTTT

size: once
V: TRBV6-5
J: TRBJ2-5
D: NA
CDR3: CASTPGQMEETQYF
DNA: TGTGCCAGCACCCCGGGACAAATGGAAGAGACCCAGTACTTC

size: NA
V: TRBV7-8
J: TRBJ2-3
D: TRBD2
CDR3: CASSLADSGGYTDTQYF
DNA: TGTGCCAGCAGCTTAGCCGATTCCGGGGGGTACACAGATACGCAGTATTTT

size: few
V: TRBV4-2
J: TRBJ2-7
D: TRBD1
CDR3: CASSRETGGGYEQYF
DNA: TGTGCCAGCAGCCGAGAGACAGGGGGCGGCTACGAGCAGTACTTC

size: NA
V: TRBV2
J: TRBJ1-1
D: TRBD1
CDR3: CASSIQPRTGVNTEAFF
DNA: TGTGCCAGCAGCATCCAACCCCGGACAGGGGTAAACACTGAAGCTTTCTTT